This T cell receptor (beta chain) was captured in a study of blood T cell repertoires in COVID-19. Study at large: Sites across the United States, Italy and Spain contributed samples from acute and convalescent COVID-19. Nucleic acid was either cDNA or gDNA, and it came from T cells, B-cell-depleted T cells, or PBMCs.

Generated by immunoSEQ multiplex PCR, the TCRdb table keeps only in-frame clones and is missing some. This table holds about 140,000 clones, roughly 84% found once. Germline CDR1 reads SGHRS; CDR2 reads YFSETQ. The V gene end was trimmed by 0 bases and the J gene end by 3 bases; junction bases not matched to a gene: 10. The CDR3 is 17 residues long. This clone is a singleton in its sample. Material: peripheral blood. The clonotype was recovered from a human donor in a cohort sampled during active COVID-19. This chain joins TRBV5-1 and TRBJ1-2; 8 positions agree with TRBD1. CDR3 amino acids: CASSLAHRRGQDYGYTF. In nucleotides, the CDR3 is TGCGCCAGCAGCTTGGCCCATAGAAGGGGACAGGACTATGGCTACACCTTC.